The T cell receptor beta chain under discussion was sequenced for a study of CD8 T cells in ankylosing spondylitis. TCRdb ran MiXCR on the 5' RACE reads and lists one entry per CDR3 protein. The data hold approximately 340,000 distinct CDR3 sequences, with approximately 14% observed a single time. CDR3 length: 13 residues. Germline CDR1 MNHNS, CDR2 SASEGT. V dropped 7 bases and J dropped 8 bases, with 15 bases sitting between them. Sequenced sample: blood, either unsorted or a sorted T cell fraction (not recorded which). The clonotype comes from a male donor with ankylosing spondylitis or in good health (not recorded which). The gene calls are TRBV6-1 and TRBJ2-1; D not resolved. DNA of the CDR3: TGTGCCAGCACCCGTCACAAGGACCATGAGCAGTTCTTC. Translated, it gives CASTRHKDHEQFF.